This passage covers 30 T cell receptor beta chains from one sample sequenced in a study of blood T cell repertoires in COVID-19. Assay used: immunoSEQ multiplex PCR; TCRdb lists only in-frame clones, some missing. The sample has hundreds of thousands of clones; roughly 90% are singletons. The specimen was PBMCs or T cells enriched from blood (not recorded which). The receptor source for this set is a woman aged 45-65 years in a cohort exposed to, infected with or recovered from COVID-19 (not recorded which).

The chain joins TRBV3-1 (or the pseudogene TRBV3-2) to TRBJ2-2, with TRBD1 matching 8 bases. V dropped 4 bases and J dropped 5; count of bases not matched to a gene: 12. CDR1 and CDR2 (germline): LGHDT, YNNKEL (reference sequence). The CDR3 is made up of 17 amino acids. Here the CDR3 reads CASSPGGQGGRTGELFF. The DNA for the CDR3 is TGTGCCAGCAGCCCAGGAGGACAGGGTGGGAGAACCGGGGAGCTGTTTTTT.

This clone was detected only a few times. The chain recombines TRBV27 with TRBJ2-7; TRBD2 matches at 7 bases. Trimming cost V 8 bases and J 3 bases; bases outside gene matches: 4. Looked up from germline, CDR1 is MNHEY and CDR2 is SMNVEV (reference sequence). CDR3 length equals 12 residues. CDR3 bases: TGTGCCAGCGGGCGGGGGAACTACGAGCAGTACTTC. Its protein is CASGRGNYEQYF.

This clone was seen more than once but under ten times. The V call is TRBV3-1 (or the pseudogene TRBV3-2), the J call TRBJ1-3, with D perhaps matching TRBD1 (5 bases). The CDR3 loop spans 15 amino acids. Trimming pared 4 bases from V and 8 bases from J, leaving 18 bases between. The germline V gene encodes CDR1 LGHDT and CDR2 YNNKEL (reference sequence). CDR3 loop: CASSLYDSPTHTIYF. The CDR3 DNA is TGTGCCAGCAGCCTATACGACAGTCCTACTCACACCATATATTTT.

V gene TRBV4-2 combines with J gene TRBJ2-2, with unresolved D. Germline V CDR1 and CDR2: LGHNA, YNFKEQ. The CDR3 covers 15 residues. V was cut by 3 bases and J by 2 bases, with 10 bases left in between. The CDR3 sequence: CASSQSQKNTGELFF. CDR3 DNA sequence: TGTGCCAGCAGCCAGTCTCAGAAAAACACCGGGGAGCTGTTTTTT.

The genes are TRBV10-3 and TRBJ2-3; the match to TRBD1 covers 8 bases. The CDR3 sequence is 13 residues long. CDR1 ENHRY and CDR2 SYGVKD come from the germline V gene. V lost 6 bases, J lost 4 bases, and 3 bases stayed unmatched. The CDR3 loop reads CAISPDRADTQYF. DNA of the CDR3: TGTGCCATCAGCCCGGACAGGGCAGATACGCAGTATTTT.

The rearrangement joins TRBV6-5 to TRBJ2-2; D possibly corresponds to TRBD2 (6 bases). Germline lookup yields CDR1 MNHEY and CDR2 SVGAGI. This CDR3 region has 14 residues. Trimming removed 0 bases at V and 6 bases at J, with 8 bases between. CDR3 residues: CASSYSTGAGELFF. The CDR3 nucleotides are TGTGCCAGCAGTTACTCGACGGGGGCCGGGGAGCTGTTTTTT.

CDR3 sequence reads: CASSPITGLETQYF. The CDR3 nucleotides read TGTGCCAGCTCACCAATAACAGGGTTAGAGACCCAGTACTTC. The chain has TRBV18 and TRBJ2-5; tentative D call: TRBD1 (6 bases). Germline CDR1 is KGHSH and CDR2 is LQKENI. The CDR3 spans 14 residues. Trimming pared 2 bases from V and 4 bases from J, leaving 11 bases between. The full variable domain, with the rest looked up from reference TRBV18 and TRBJ2-5, is NAGVMQNPRHLVRRRGQEARLRCSPMKGHSHVYWYRQLPEEGLKFMVYLQKENIIDESGMPKERFSAEFPKEGPSILRIQQVVRGDSAAYFCASSPITGLETQYFGPGTRLLVL.

The chain carries TRBV10-1 and TRBJ1-5, with a tentative D call TRBD1 (6 bases). Trimming shortened V by 2 bases and J by 5 bases, and 10 bases separated the two germline ends. Germline-derived CDR1 and CDR2 are WNHNN and SYGVQD (reference sequence). The CDR3 is made up of 14 amino acids. CDR3 in amino acids: CASSEAGVDQPQHF. CDR3 nucleotide sequence: TGCGCCAGCAGTGAGGCAGGGGTGGATCAGCCCCAGCATTTT.

The chain employs TRBV6-5 and TRBJ1-2; D unclear. The CDR3 is 13 residues long. V was trimmed by 7 bases and J by 5 bases, leaving 14 bases between them. Germline CDR1 is MNHEY and CDR2 is SVGAGI. CDR3 in DNA: TGTGCCAGCAATCCATCAGGTCTATATGGCTACACCTTC. Encoded protein: CASNPSGLYGYTF.

The chain employs TRBV2 and TRBJ1-4; D is ambiguous. V gave up 6 bases and J gave up 8 bases, with 13 bases separating them. The germline V gene encodes CDR1 SNHLY and CDR2 FYNNEI. The CDR3 is made up of 13 amino acids. The chain's CDR3 is CASSFGEGEKLFF. The CDR3 bases are TGTGCCAGCAGCTTCGGAGAAGGCGAAAAACTGTTTTTT.

This chain links TRBV7-9 with TRBJ2-7; tentatively, D is TRBD2 (5 bases). Trimming pared 9 bases from V and 5 bases from J, leaving 14 bases between. The CDR3 covers 12 residues. Germline CDR1 is SEHNR and CDR2 is FQNEAQ (reference sequence). Here the CDR3 DNA reads TGTGCCAGTACCTCGGGGTCCCACGAGCAGTACTTC. Protein sequence: CASTSGSHEQYF. Filled out from reference TRBV7-9 and TRBJ2-7, the complete variable domain reads DTGVSQNPRHKITKRGQNVTFRCDPISEHNRLYWYRQTLGQGPEFLTYFQNEAQLEKSRLLSDRFSAERPKGSFSTLEIQRTEQGDSAMYLCASTSGSHEQYFGPGTRLTVT.

The J gene is TRBJ2-1, the V gene TRBV7-9, with 13 bases identical to TRBD2. The germline V gene encodes CDR1 SEHNR and CDR2 FQNEAQ (reference sequence). The CDR3 has 16 residues. V gave up 3 bases and J gave up 9 bases; unmatched junction bases: 8. The CDR3 DNA sequence: TGTGCCAGCAGCTTTGAACTAGCGGGGGGGCGAGGTGAGCAGTTCTTC. It encodes CASSFELAGGRGEQFF.

The chain is built from TRBV20-1 and TRBJ2-7; 9 bases map to TRBD1. The CDR3 has 12 residues. Germline CDR1 DFQATT, CDR2 SNEGSKA (reference sequence). J gave up 5 bases and V 3 bases, and 2 bases lay outside the gene matches. The CDR3 sequence: CSASGDRDEQYF. The CDR3 region has the DNA TGCAGTGCTAGTGGGGACAGGGACGAGCAGTACTTC.

This sequence joins TRBV4-2 and TRBJ2-3; the match to TRBD1 covers 8 bases. V gave up 7 bases and J gave up 4 bases; unmatched junction bases: 7. Germline CDR1 and CDR2: LGHNA and YNFKEQ. The CDR3 sequence is 14 residues long. CDR3 residues: CASTGGLGADTQYF. Written as DNA, the CDR3 is TGTGCCAGCACAGGGGGCCTAGGGGCAGATACGCAGTATTTT.

The V call is TRBV4-3, the J call TRBJ1-1, with 7 positions matching TRBD1. Germline trimming cut 0 bases from V and 3 bases from J; bases unmatched to any gene: 4. Per germline, CDR1 LGHNA and CDR2 YSLEER. The CDR3 loop spans 15 amino acids. The CDR3 here is CASSQDRQGDTEAFF. Written as DNA, the CDR3 is TGCGCCAGCAGCCAAGATCGGCAGGGGGACACTGAAGCTTTCTTT.

The V call is TRBV21-1, the J call TRBJ2-3; whether TRBD2, the table's D call, matches the DNA was not checked. TRBV21-1 is a documented pseudogene. The CDR3 runs to 18 residues. CDR3 nucleotide sequence: TGTGCCAGCAGCCCTCAGGGGCAGGGCGGGAGGTGGACAGATACGCAGTATTTT. Residues: CASSPQGQGGRWTDTQYF.

This chain links TRBV3-1 (or the pseudogene TRBV3-2) with TRBJ1-6, with a possible D match to TRBD1 (5 bases). Germline values: CDR1 LGHDT, CDR2 YNNKEL (reference sequence). This CDR3 is built from 15 residues. The V and J ends lost 4 bases and 4 bases respectively, with 11 bases between them. CDR3 protein: CASSRGTAYNSPLHF. CDR3 DNA: TGTGCCAGCAGCCGCGGGACTGCTTATAATTCACCCCTCCACTTT.

The rearrangement uses TRBV7-2 and TRBJ1-4; the D is unclear. The CDR3 sequence is 16 residues long. Trimming left V 3 bases short and J 0 bases short, with 11 bases between. CDR1 is SGHTA and CDR2 is FQGNSA in the germline V gene. For the CDR3, the DNA is TGTGCCAGCAGCTTTAGTTCGCTGACAACTAATGAAAAACTGTTTTTT. The encoded protein is CASSFSSLTTNEKLFF.

The CDR3 region is CASSMDRAIYGYTF. Here the CDR3 DNA reads TGTGCCAGTAGTATGGACAGGGCAATCTATGGCTACACCTTC. V gene TRBV19 combines with J gene TRBJ1-2; TRBD1 aligns across 8 bases. The CDR3 contains 14 residues. Germline CDR1 is LNHDA and CDR2 is SQIVND (reference sequence). With V trimmed by 3 bases and J by 4 bases, 4 bases remained unmatched.

This sequence joins TRBV5-1 and TRBJ1-6; D may be TRBD1 (6 bases). Per the germline V gene, CDR1 is SGHRS and CDR2 is YFSETQ. V gave up 4 bases and J gave up 10 bases, with 18 bases separating them. The length of the CDR3 is 15 residues. CDR3 loop: CASSRIEGGGSPLHF. The CDR3 coding sequence is TGCGCCAGCAGCCGTATCGAGGGGGGAGGGTCACCCCTCCACTTT.

The chain has TRBV19 and TRBJ1-1; 10 bases match TRBD1. V gave up 5 bases and J gave up 2 bases; unmatched junction bases: 8. Germline CDR1 LNHDA, CDR2 SQIVND (reference sequence). The CDR3 sequence is 16 residues long. The DNA of the CDR3 is TGTGCCAGTAGTCCCGGGACAGGGGAATTCAACACTGAAGCTTTCTTT. It yields the protein CASSPGTGEFNTEAFF.

The sample holds a few counts of this clone. The CDR3 DNA reads TGTGCCAGCAGCCTCGACCCGGGGGCAGATACGCAGTATTTT. Residues: CASSLDPGADTQYF. The chain employs TRBV5-4 and TRBJ2-3; possible D gene TRBD2, 6 bases. With 4 bases removed from V and 4 bases from J, the gap between germline ends came to 13 bases. The CDR3 consists of 14 residues. Germline CDR1 SGHNT, CDR2 YYREEE (reference sequence).

Here the CDR3 DNA reads TGTGCCAGCTCATATCCCAGGGGGAACGAGCAGTACTTC. It specifies CASSYPRGNEQYF. The V call is TRBV18, the J call TRBJ2-7, with 7 nucleotides matching TRBD1. V trimming: 5 bases; J trimming: 5 bases; junction bases outside the gene matches: 6. Germline values: CDR1 KGHSH, CDR2 LQKENI. The CDR3 runs to 13 residues. The full variable domain, in which reference TRBV18 and TRBJ2-7 provide the parts outside the CDR3, is NAGVMQNPRHLVRRRGQEARLRCSPMKGHSHVYWYRQLPEEGLKFMVYLQKENIIDESGMPKERFSAEFPKEGPSILRIQQVVRGDSAAYFCASSYPRGNEQYFGPGTRLTVT.

CDR3 sequence: CASSIAGTDYEQYF. CDR3 coding DNA: TGTGCCAGCAGCATCGCCGGGACAGACTACGAGCAGTACTTC. The V and J genes are TRBV7-8 and TRBJ2-7; 7 bases match TRBD1. V was clipped by 5 bases and J by 3 bases; unmatched bases: 7. Germline V gene data show CDR1 as SGHVS and CDR2 as FQNEAQ. This CDR3 has 14 amino acids.

CDR3 coding DNA: TGTGCCAGTAGTATTAATCAGGACTATGGCTACACCTTC. Residues: CASSINQDYGYTF. The chain carries TRBV19 and TRBJ1-2, with D hard to call. The CDR3 spans 13 residues. The germline V gene has CDR1 LNHDA and CDR2 SQIVND (reference sequence). Trimming pared 3 bases from V and 3 bases from J, leaving 8 bases between.

The genes are TRBV27 and TRBJ1-4, with 7 nucleotides matching TRBD1. Unmatched junction bases numbered 7, after V lost 0 bases and J lost 3 bases. The CDR3 covers 17 residues. The germline V gene has CDR1 MNHEY and CDR2 SMNVEV (reference sequence). In DNA form, the CDR3 reads TGTGCCAGCAGTTTATCGGGTACAGGGGCGGCTAATGAAAAACTGTTTTTT. This sequence encodes CASSLSGTGAANEKLFF. Based on the CDR3 plus reference TRBV27 and TRBJ1-4, the full variable domain is EAQVTQNPRYLITVTGKKLTVTCSQNMNHEYMSWYRQDPGLGLRQIYYSMNVEVTDKGDVPEGYKVSRKEKRNFPLILESPSPNQTSLYFCASSLSGTGAANEKLFFGSGTQLSVL.

The V gene is TRBV11-2, the J gene TRBJ2-6, with a weak D call TRBD2 (6 bases). From germline, CDR1 is SGHAT and CDR2 FQNNGV. V was cut by 10 bases and J by 0 bases, with 16 bases left in between. This CDR3 is 16 amino acids long. CDR3 protein: CATGAGRNSGANVLTF. The CDR3 region has the DNA TGTGCCACGGGTGCGGGGCGCAACTCTGGGGCCAACGTCCTGACTTTC.

The chain carries TRBV13 and TRBJ2-7; no firm D call. This CDR3 region has 15 residues. Germline lookup yields CDR1 PRHDT and CDR2 FYEKMQ (reference sequence). Trimming took off 0 bases at V and 5 bases at J, with 14 bases between the two ends. The CDR3 sequence: CASSLGLAGHNEQYF. CDR3 coding DNA: TGTGCCAGCAGCTTAGGCCTCGCAGGTCACAACGAGCAGTACTTC. The full variable domain, rest sourced from reference TRBV13 and TRBJ2-7, is AAGVIQSPRHLIKEKRETATLKCYPIPRHDTVYWYQQGPGQDPQFLISFYEKMQSDKGSIPDRFSAQQFSDYHSELNMSSLELGDSALYFCASSLGLAGHNEQYFGPGTRLTVT.

CDR3 sequence: CATPGQGSRLLSTDTQYF. In DNA, the CDR3 is TGTGCCACCCCGGGACAGGGGTCGAGACTGTTAAGCACAGATACGCAGTATTTT. The rearrangement joins TRBV5-8 to TRBJ2-3; 10 bases are shared with TRBD1. V trimming: 9 bases; J trimming: 0 bases; junction bases outside the gene matches: 16. CDR3 length: 18 amino acids. Per the germline V gene, CDR1 is SGHTS and CDR2 is YDEGEE.

This sequence joins TRBV6-2 or TRBV6-3 and TRBJ2-1; 8 bases align to TRBD1. Germline V CDR1 and CDR2: MNHEY, SVGEGT. This CDR3 spans 15 amino acids. The junction had 7 bases not matched to a gene; V was cut back by 6 bases and J by 3 bases. CDR3 nucleotide sequence: TGTGCCAGCAGCAGGACAGGGAAAAGCTACAATGAGCAGTTCTTC. Encoded protein: CASSRTGKSYNEQFF.